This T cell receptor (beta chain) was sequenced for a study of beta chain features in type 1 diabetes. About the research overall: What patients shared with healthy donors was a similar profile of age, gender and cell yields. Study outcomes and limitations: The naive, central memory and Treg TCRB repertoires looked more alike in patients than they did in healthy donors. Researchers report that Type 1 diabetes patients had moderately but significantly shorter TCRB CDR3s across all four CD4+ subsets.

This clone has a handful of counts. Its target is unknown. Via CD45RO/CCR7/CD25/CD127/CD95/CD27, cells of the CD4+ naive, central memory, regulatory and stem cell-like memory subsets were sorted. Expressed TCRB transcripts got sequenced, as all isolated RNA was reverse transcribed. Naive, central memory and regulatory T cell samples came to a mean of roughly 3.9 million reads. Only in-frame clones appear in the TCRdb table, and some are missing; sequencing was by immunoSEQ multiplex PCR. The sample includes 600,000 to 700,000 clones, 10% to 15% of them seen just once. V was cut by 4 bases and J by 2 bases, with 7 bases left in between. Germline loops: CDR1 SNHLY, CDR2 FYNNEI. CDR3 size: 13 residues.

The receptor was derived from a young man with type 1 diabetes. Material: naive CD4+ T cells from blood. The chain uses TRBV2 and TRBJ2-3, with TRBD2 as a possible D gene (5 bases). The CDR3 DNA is TGTGCCAGCAGTGGGGAGTACACAGATACGCAGTATTTT. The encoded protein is CASSGEYTDTQYF.